A selection of T cell receptor beta chains follows, all from one sample in a study of T cell changes during pregnancy in multiple sclerosis. TCRdb's table, derived via immunoSEQ multiplex PCR, lists solely in-frame clones and lacks some. The profile shows about 40,000 clones, more than 70% of them singletons. The sample in question was CD8+ T cells from peripheral blood mononuclear cells, obtained in the first trimester of pregnancy. These receptors were collected from a female donor with multiple sclerosis, enrolled in a pregnancy study. Both conserved end residues are part of each CDR3. Fields, in order: J gene, D gene, clone size, V gene, CDR3 protein, CDR3 DNA. The D gene is left open where the match is weak. Clone size is stated in some rows and not others, as once, few, many or a class when expanded.

j_call: TRBJ1-5; d_call: .; clone_size: .; v_call: TRBV6-1; cdr3_aa: CASSAETGHSQPQHF; cdr3_nt: TGTGCCAGCAGTGCCGAGACAGGCCACAGTCAGCCCCAGCATTTT
j_call: TRBJ2-3; d_call: TRBD2; clone_size: .; v_call: TRBV7-3; cdr3_aa: CASSWTSGGSDTQYF; cdr3_nt: TGTGCCAGCAGCTGGACTAGCGGAGGGTCAGATACGCAGTATTTT
j_call: TRBJ2-1; d_call: TRBD2; clone_size: .; v_call: TRBV14; cdr3_aa: CASSPGTSDPFERFF; cdr3_nt: TGTGCCAGCAGCCCTGGGACTAGCGACCCATTCGAGAGGTTCTTC
j_call: TRBJ1-2; d_call: .; clone_size: .; v_call: TRBV19; cdr3_aa: CASSIGGMRGYTF; cdr3_nt: TGTGCCAGTAGTATTGGGGGGATGCGCGGCTACACCTTC
j_call: TRBJ2-2; d_call: .; clone_size: .; v_call: TRBV2; cdr3_aa: CASRGMRGGQAGELFF; cdr3_nt: TGTGCCAGCAGAGGGATGAGAGGGGGACAAGCCGGGGAGCTGTTTTTT
j_call: TRBJ1-2; d_call: TRBD1; clone_size: .; v_call: TRBV2; cdr3_aa: CASVVSGTGYGYTF; cdr3_nt: TGTGCCAGTGTGGTGTCCGGGACAGGGTATGGCTACACCTTC
j_call: TRBJ1-1; d_call: .; clone_size: .; v_call: TRBV2; cdr3_aa: CASSESGIEAFF; cdr3_nt: TGTGCCAGCAGTGAGTCGGGGATTGAAGCTTTCTTT
j_call: TRBJ2-7; d_call: .; clone_size: .; v_call: TRBV27; cdr3_aa: CASSLRDNYEQYF; cdr3_nt: TGTGCCAGCAGTTTACGGGACAACTACGAGCAGTACTTC
j_call: TRBJ1-6; d_call: .; clone_size: few; v_call: TRBV7-6; cdr3_aa: CASSPGWSPGLFTLHF; cdr3_nt: TGTGCCAGCAGCCCTGGTTGGTCCCCCGGTTTATTCACCCTCCACTTT
j_call: TRBJ2-3; d_call: .; clone_size: .; v_call: TRBV6-4; cdr3_aa: CASSSAPLGGNTQYF; cdr3_nt: TGTGCCAGCAGCTCTGCACCTCTCGGGGGTAATACGCAGTATTTT
j_call: TRBJ1-1; d_call: .; clone_size: .; v_call: TRBV5-1; cdr3_aa: CATSTISSFNTEAFF; cdr3_nt: TGCGCCACCTCGACTATCTCCAGCTTCAACACTGAAGCTTTCTTT
j_call: TRBJ2-7; d_call: TRBD1; clone_size: .; v_call: TRBV7-6; cdr3_aa: CASSSGTGGGYEQYF; cdr3_nt: TGTGCCAGCAGCTCCGGGACAGGGGGCGGTTACGAGCAGTACTTC
j_call: TRBJ1-6; d_call: .; clone_size: .; v_call: TRBV4-1; cdr3_aa: CASSRLGDSPLHF; cdr3_nt: TGCGCCAGCAGCCGGCTCGGGGATTCACCCCTCCACTTT
j_call: TRBJ2-7; d_call: .; clone_size: .; v_call: TRBV5-1; cdr3_aa: CASSLAGDEQYF; cdr3_nt: TGCGCCAGCAGCTTGGCAGGGGACGAGCAGTACTTC
j_call: TRBJ2-3; d_call: TRBD2; clone_size: .; v_call: TRBV7-2; cdr3_aa: CASSPLAGGTDTQYF; cdr3_nt: TGTGCCAGCAGCCCCCTAGCGGGAGGCACAGATACGCAGTATTTT
j_call: TRBJ2-7; d_call: TRBD1; clone_size: .; v_call: TRBV7-9; cdr3_aa: CASRNQGVTHEQYF; cdr3_nt: TGTGCCAGCAGAAACCAGGGGGTCACCCACGAGCAGTACTTC
j_call: TRBJ2-7; d_call: .; clone_size: .; v_call: TRBV27; cdr3_aa: CASMGHRLSSYEQYF; cdr3_nt: TGTGCCAGCATGGGACACCGGCTAAGCTCCTACGAGCAGTACTTC
j_call: TRBJ1-2; d_call: .; clone_size: .; v_call: TRBV29-1; cdr3_aa: CSVGPDYGYTF; cdr3_nt: TGCAGCGTTGGTCCAGACTATGGCTACACCTTC
j_call: TRBJ1-2; d_call: TRBD1; clone_size: .; v_call: TRBV9; cdr3_aa: CASSVPGTGGAYGYTF; cdr3_nt: TGTGCCAGCAGCGTTCCTGGGACAGGGGGCGCCTATGGCTACACCTTC
j_call: TRBJ1-2; d_call: .; clone_size: .; v_call: TRBV27; cdr3_aa: CASSLSGNYGYTF; cdr3_nt: TGTGCCAGCAGTTTGTCAGGGAACTATGGCTACACCTTC
j_call: TRBJ1-2; d_call: .; clone_size: .; v_call: TRBV27; cdr3_aa: CASGGVYGYTF; cdr3_nt: TGTGCCAGTGGAGGGGTTTATGGCTACACCTTC
j_call: TRBJ2-1; d_call: .; clone_size: .; v_call: TRBV4-2; cdr3_aa: CASSQVRNEQFF; cdr3_nt: TGTGCCAGCAGCCAAGTACGGAATGAGCAGTTCTTC
j_call: TRBJ1-2; d_call: .; clone_size: .; v_call: TRBV9; cdr3_aa: CASSVEARGYGYTF; cdr3_nt: TGTGCCAGCAGCGTAGAGGCCCGGGGCTATGGCTACACCTTC
j_call: TRBJ2-7; d_call: .; clone_size: .; v_call: TRBV7-9; cdr3_aa: CASTPPTRGTGEQYF; cdr3_nt: TGTGCCAGCACCCCACCCACACGGGGAACGGGCGAGCAGTACTTC
j_call: TRBJ1-2; d_call: TRBD1; clone_size: .; v_call: TRBV6-1; cdr3_aa: CAGQGSNYGYTF; cdr3_nt: TGTGCCGGACAGGGGTCTAACTATGGCTACACCTTC
j_call: TRBJ1-4; d_call: TRBD1; clone_size: .; v_call: TRBV5-1; cdr3_aa: CASSLYGTGDAGGEKLFF; cdr3_nt: TGCGCCAGCAGCTTGTACGGGACAGGGGACGCGGGAGGGGAAAAACTGTTTTTT
j_call: TRBJ2-3; d_call: TRBD2; clone_size: .; v_call: TRBV6-4; cdr3_aa: CASSLRRGTSASTDTQYF; cdr3_nt: TGTGCCAGCAGCTTACGCCGCGGGACTAGCGCGAGCACAGATACGCAGTATTTT
j_call: TRBJ2-3; d_call: .; clone_size: .; v_call: TRBV27; cdr3_aa: CASSEVRGSDTQYF; cdr3_nt: TGTGCCAGCAGTGAGGTGCGGGGCTCAGATACGCAGTATTTT
j_call: TRBJ1-6; d_call: TRBD1; clone_size: .; v_call: TRBV6-5; cdr3_aa: CASIAGTGNSPLHF; cdr3_nt: TGTGCCAGCATCGCCGGGACAGGGAATTCACCCCTCCACTTT
j_call: TRBJ1-3; d_call: .; clone_size: .; v_call: TRBV9; cdr3_aa: CASSATKRGDSGNTIYF; cdr3_nt: TGTGCCAGCAGCGCGACAAAGCGGGGGGACTCTGGAAACACCATATATTTT
j_call: TRBJ1-2; d_call: .; clone_size: .; v_call: TRBV4-3; cdr3_aa: CASSRGDLDFYGYTF; cdr3_nt: TGCGCCAGCAGCCGGGGGGATTTGGATTTCTATGGCTACACCTTC
j_call: TRBJ1-2; d_call: .; clone_size: .; v_call: TRBV2; cdr3_aa: CASGDNTANYGYTF; cdr3_nt: TGTGCCAGCGGGGACAATACAGCTAACTATGGCTACACCTTC
j_call: TRBJ2-7; d_call: TRBD1; clone_size: .; v_call: TRBV7-9; cdr3_aa: CASRPGTGTGEQYF; cdr3_nt: TGTGCCAGCAGGCCCGGGACAGGGACGGGAGAGCAGTACTTC
j_call: TRBJ1-1; d_call: .; clone_size: .; v_call: TRBV7-2; cdr3_aa: CASSSVMNTEAFF; cdr3_nt: TGTGCCAGCAGCTCGGTCATGAACACTGAAGCTTTCTTT
j_call: TRBJ2-1; d_call: TRBD2; clone_size: .; v_call: TRBV29-1; cdr3_aa: CSVPEGGGVYNEQFF; cdr3_nt: TGCAGCGTCCCTGAGGGCGGGGGAGTTTACAATGAGCAGTTCTTC
j_call: TRBJ2-3; d_call: .; clone_size: .; v_call: TRBV7-3; cdr3_aa: CASSLLSLRTDTQYF; cdr3_nt: TGTGCCAGCAGCTTACTATCCCTTCGCACAGATACGCAGTATTTT
j_call: TRBJ1-4; d_call: .; clone_size: .; v_call: TRBV7-2; cdr3_aa: CASSLAKGGTNEKLFF; cdr3_nt: TGTGCCAGCAGCTTAGCCAAGGGGGGGACTAATGAAAAACTGTTTTTT
j_call: TRBJ2-5; d_call: TRBD2; clone_size: .; v_call: TRBV9; cdr3_aa: CASSPGIAGKETQYF; cdr3_nt: TGTGCCAGCAGCCCGGGTATAGCGGGGAAAGAGACCCAGTACTTC
j_call: TRBJ2-7; d_call: .; clone_size: .; v_call: TRBV4-2; cdr3_aa: CASSPGVGYEQYF; cdr3_nt: TGTGCCAGCAGCCCCGGGGTAGGCTACGAGCAGTACTTC
j_call: TRBJ2-7; d_call: .; clone_size: .; v_call: TRBV6-1; cdr3_aa: CASRYRETSYEQYF; cdr3_nt: TGTGCCAGCAGGTACAGGGAGACTTCCTACGAGCAGTACTTC
j_call: TRBJ2-1; d_call: .; clone_size: .; v_call: TRBV7-9; cdr3_aa: CASSFVIAFNEQFF; cdr3_nt: TGTGCCAGCAGCTTTGTAATAGCCTTCAATGAGCAGTTCTTC
j_call: TRBJ2-7; d_call: TRBD1; clone_size: .; v_call: TRBV6-6; cdr3_aa: CASSPGTGVLSYEQYF; cdr3_nt: TGTGCCAGCAGTCCGGGGACAGGCGTCCTCTCCTACGAGCAGTACTTC
j_call: TRBJ1-2; d_call: TRBD1; clone_size: .; v_call: TRBV11-2; cdr3_aa: CASSSDRGSLLPYGYTF; cdr3_nt: TGTGCCAGCAGCTCGGACAGGGGATCGCTGCTGCCCTATGGCTACACCTTC
j_call: TRBJ1-1; d_call: .; clone_size: .; v_call: TRBV6-1; cdr3_aa: CAGQPLTEAFF; cdr3_nt: TGTGCCGGTCAACCACTCACTGAAGCTTTCTTT
j_call: TRBJ2-5; d_call: .; clone_size: .; v_call: TRBV4-1; cdr3_aa: CASSHGLQETQYF; cdr3_nt: TGCGCCAGCAGCCATGGACTACAAGAGACCCAGTACTTC
j_call: TRBJ2-3; d_call: TRBD2; clone_size: few; v_call: TRBV7-9; cdr3_aa: CASSSSRASGGAPDTQYF; cdr3_nt: TGTGCCAGCAGCTCCTCCCGGGCTAGCGGGGGGGCCCCAGATACGCAGTATTTT